This is a list of T cell receptor beta chains from one sample in a study of long-term antiretroviral therapy in people with HIV. Method: immunoSEQ multiplex PCR; TCRdb's copy keeps in-frame clones and lacks some. The top ten hold 8.4% of the sample, which has 25,000 to 30,000 clones, under 85% seen once. The sample in question was unsorted PBMCs, obtained 3 years after starting antiretroviral therapy. The source of these receptors is a man aged 40-50 years with HIV. The CDR3 runs from the conserved cysteine through the conserved F or W. Fields, in order: V gene, clone size, D gene, J gene, CDR3 DNA, CDR3 protein. The D gene is left open where the match is weak. Only part of the rows carry a size: once, few, many, or a class if the clone is expanded.

TRBV30	.	.	TRBJ2-2	TGTGCCTGGAGGTTCACCGGGGAGCTGTTTTTT	CAWRFTGELFF
TRBV2	.	TRBD2	TRBJ2-5	TGTGTTAGCGGGAGGGAACAAGAGACCCAGTACTTC	CVSGREQETQYF
TRBV29-1	.	.	TRBJ1-1	TGCAGCGTTGTTTCGGGGGCTCAGGGAACGGCCGAAGCTTTCTTT	CSVVSGAQGTAEAFF
TRBV6-1	.	TRBD1	TRBJ2-7	TGTGCCAGCAGTGCCAGACAGGGGGAGGCCTACGAGCAGTACTTC	CASSARQGEAYEQYF
TRBV15	.	.	TRBJ1-4	TGTGCCACCAGCCGTGAGGCCACTAATGAAAAACTGTTTTTT	CATSREATNEKLFF
TRBV7-8	.	.	TRBJ2-7	TGTGCCAGCAGCTTAGCGGCTCCCGGACAGTTCCTACGGGAGCAGTACTTC	CASSLAAPGQFLREQYF
TRBV5-6	.	TRBD1	TRBJ1-1	TGTGCCAGCAGCTTCGGGACAGGGGGTGAAGCTTTCTTT	CASSFGTGGEAFF
TRBV21-1	.	.	TRBJ2-7	TGTGCCAGCAGGGGGAGTAAAACTTCCCCTCCCTACGAGCAGTACTTC	CASRGSKTSPPYEQYF
TRBV5-6	.	.	TRBJ2-1	TGTGCCAGCAGCTTAAGGGGTACTGAGCAGTTCTTC	CASSLRGTEQFF
TRBV11-3	few	.	TRBJ1-1	TGTGCCAGCAGCTTACTGGTTAACACTGAAGCTTTCTTT	CASSLLVNTEAFF
TRBV5-5	.	.	TRBJ1-5	TGTGCCAGCAGCACGGACGTTAGCAATCAGCCCCAGCATTTT	CASSTDVSNQPQHF
TRBV27	.	.	TRBJ1-1	TGTGCCAGCAGCCGCCCCGGCGGGGCTGAAGCTTTCTTT	CASSRPGGAEAFF
TRBV30	.	.	TRBJ2-1	TGTGCCTGGAGTCCTAGCAGTAGCTACAATGAGCAGTTCTTC	CAWSPSSSYNEQFF
TRBV30	.	TRBD1	TRBJ2-7	TGTGCCTGGAGTACAGACAGGGGGTTTCCCTACGAGCAGTACTTC	CAWSTDRGFPYEQYF
TRBV11-3	.	.	TRBJ2-7	TGTGCCAGCAGCCCCCAGGAGGGCTACGAGCAGTACTTC	CASSPQEGYEQYF
TRBV6-1	.	.	TRBJ1-1	TGTGCCAGCAGTGGCCTCGCAGTGTTGAACACTGAAGCTTTCTTT	CASSGLAVLNTEAFF
TRBV13	.	.	TRBJ1-2	TGTGCCAGCAGCTTAGTCGGGACCGCAACTAACTATGGCTACACCTTC	CASSLVGTATNYGYTF
TRBV19	.	.	TRBJ1-6	TGTGCCAGCCGGGACTCCTTAAATAATTCACCCCTCCACTTT	CASRDSLNNSPLHF
TRBV9	.	TRBD2	TRBJ2-5	TGTGCCAGCAGCGGCGGGGGACTAGCGGGCTTAGAGACCCAGTACTTC	CASSGGGLAGLETQYF
TRBV5-1	.	TRBD1	TRBJ1-4	TGCGCCAGCTCTTTGGGACAGGGAAATGAAAAACTGTTTTTT	CASSLGQGNEKLFF